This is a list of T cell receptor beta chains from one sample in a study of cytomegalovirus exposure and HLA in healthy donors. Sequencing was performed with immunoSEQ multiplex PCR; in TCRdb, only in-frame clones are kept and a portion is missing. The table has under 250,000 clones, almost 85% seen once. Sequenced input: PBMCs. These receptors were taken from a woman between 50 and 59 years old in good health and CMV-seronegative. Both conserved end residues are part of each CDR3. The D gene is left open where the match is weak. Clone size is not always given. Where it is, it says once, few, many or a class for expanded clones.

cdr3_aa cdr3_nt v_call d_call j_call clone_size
CASSQPGVTSPLHF TGCGCCAGCAGCCAACCAGGGGTAACTTCACCCCTCCACTTT TRBV4-3 - TRBJ1-6 -
CASSLAQGAIGTEAFF TGCGCCAGCAGCTTGGCCCAGGGGGCGATTGGCACTGAAGCTTTCTTT TRBV5-1 TRBD1 TRBJ1-1 -
CASSPAGAGETQYF TGTGCCAGCAGCCCGGCGGGTGCGGGGGAGACCCAGTACTTC TRBV5-4 - TRBJ2-5 -
CASSPSPNTGELFF TGTGCCAGCAGCCCCTCCCCCAACACCGGGGAGCTGTTTTTT TRBV7-9 - TRBJ2-2 -
CASKARPNSYEQYF TGTGCCAGCAAAGCGAGGCCGAACTCCTACGAGCAGTACTTC TRBV6-1 - TRBJ2-7 -
CASSLYPRTRAGGEVYEQYF TGCGCCAGCAGCTTGTACCCCAGGACGAGGGCGGGAGGGGAGGTATACGAGCAGTACTTC TRBV5-1 TRBD2 TRBJ2-7 -
CASSLVNGELFF TGTGCCAGCAGCTTGGTTAATGGGGAGCTGTTTTTT TRBV5-4 - TRBJ2-2 -
CASSYSGTGREQFF TGTGCCAGCAGTTACTCAGGGACAGGCCGGGAGCAGTTCTTC TRBV6-5 TRBD1 TRBJ2-1 few
CATVTRGRLPGFRAFF TGTGCCACCGTAACCAGGGGGCGCCTACCGGGTTTTAGAGCTTTCTTT TRBV28 TRBD1 TRBJ1-1 -
CASSYTGTETYEQYF TGTGCCAGCAGTTACACCGGGACAGAGACCTACGAGCAGTACTTC TRBV6-5 TRBD1 TRBJ2-7 -
CASSPRPRGAGGYTF TGTGCCAGCAGCCCCCGACCCCGGGGAGCTGGTGGCTACACCTTC TRBV2 - TRBJ1-2 -
CAWDPIRGYGYTF TGTGCCTGGGATCCTATAAGGGGCTATGGCTACACCTTC TRBV30 - TRBJ1-2 once
CASSPGGLGEQYF TGTGCCAGCAGCCCGGGGGGCCTGGGCGAGCAGTACTTC TRBV7-2 - TRBJ2-7 -
CASSLNQNTEAFF TGCGCCAGCAGCTTGAATCAGAACACTGAAGCTTTCTTT TRBV5-1 - TRBJ1-1 -
CASSLDAGLAGEFTIGEQYF TGCGCCAGCAGCTTGGATGCGGGACTAGCGGGAGAGTTTACGATTGGCGAGCAGTACTTC TRBV5-1 TRBD2 TRBJ2-7 -
CASSSTGYNEQFF TGTGCCAGCAGCTCCACGGGCTACAATGAGCAGTTCTTC TRBV11-2 - TRBJ2-1 -
CASSFQGAESYEQYF TGTGCCAGCAGCTTTCAGGGGGCCGAATCCTACGAGCAGTACTTC TRBV7-2 TRBD1 TRBJ2-7 -
CASSQRQGTTNEKLFF TGTGCCAGCAGTCAGAGACAGGGAACAACTAATGAAAAACTGTTTTTT TRBV6-6 TRBD1 TRBJ1-4 once
CASRSQRTSNGYTF TGTGCCAGCAGAAGTCAACGAACTAGTAATGGCTACACCTTC TRBV2 - TRBJ1-2 -
CASSQPGAEQYF TGCGCCAGCAGCCAACCGGGAGCCGAGCAGTACTTC TRBV4-1 - TRBJ2-7 -
CASSGGTSGRDYNEQFF TGTGCCAGCAGCGGGGGGACTAGCGGGAGAGACTACAATGAGCAGTTCTTC TRBV5-6 TRBD2 TRBJ2-1 -
CASTTGTGQSNQPQHF TGTGCCAGCACTACGGGGACAGGCCAAAGCAATCAGCCCCAGCATTTT TRBV21-1 - TRBJ1-5 few
CASSVTGNTEAFF TGTGCCAGCAGCGTGACAGGGAACACTGAAGCTTTCTTT TRBV5-4 - TRBJ1-1 -
CASSRPLAGGGDEQFF TGTGCCAGCAGCCGCCCACTAGCGGGAGGTGGGGATGAGCAGTTCTTC TRBV7-9 TRBD2 TRBJ2-1 -
CASSMVMASGTDTQYF TGTGCCAGTAGTATGGTTATGGCTAGCGGGACAGATACGCAGTATTTT TRBV19 TRBD2 TRBJ2-3 -
CASSESAGVNPLHF TGTGCCAGCAGTGAATCGGCGGGTGTGAATCCCCTCCACTTT TRBV25-1 - TRBJ1-6 few
CASSRYRGLEKTEAFF TGTGCCAGCAGCCGTTACAGGGGGCTAGAGAAGACTGAAGCTTTCTTT TRBV5-8 TRBD1 TRBJ1-1 -
CASSPPLAGVNEQFF TGTGCCAGCTCACCACCGTTAGCGGGAGTGAATGAGCAGTTCTTC TRBV18 TRBD2 TRBJ2-1 -
CASSPRSGRALDTQYF TGCGCCAGCAGCCCCCGTAGCGGGAGGGCCCTGGATACGCAGTATTTT TRBV5-1 TRBD2 TRBJ2-3 -
CSVEGGGGGYTF TGCAGCGTTGAGGGTGGGGGAGGTGGCTACACCTTC TRBV29-1 - TRBJ1-2 -
CASSGTVTGELFF TGTGCCAGCTCAGGGACAGTAACCGGGGAGCTGTTTTTT TRBV28 TRBD1 TRBJ2-2 -
CASSSSRDRGLNTEAFF TGCGCCAGCAGCTCGTCCCGGGACAGGGGATTGAACACTGAAGCTTTCTTT TRBV5-1 TRBD1 TRBJ1-1 -
CASSYQGGGETQYF TGTGCCAGCAGTTACCAGGGAGGGGGGGAGACCCAGTACTTC TRBV6-5 - TRBJ2-5 -
CSVGTGVNYEQYF TGCAGCGTGGGGACAGGGGTCAACTACGAGCAGTACTTC TRBV29-1 TRBD1 TRBJ2-7 -
CASSPPGAGNEQYF TGTGCCAGCTCACCCCCAGGGGCAGGAAACGAGCAGTACTTC TRBV18 - TRBJ2-7 -
CASSYRGRTDTQYF TGTGCCAGCAGTTACAGGGGGCGCACAGATACGCAGTATTTT TRBV6-5 TRBD1 TRBJ2-3 -
CASSLALGTELNYGYTF TGTGCCAGCAGCTTAGCCCTTGGGACAGAGCTTAACTATGGCTACACCTTC TRBV7-2 TRBD1 TRBJ1-2 -
CASSLDRAYSNQPQHF TGTGCCAGCTCACTGGACAGGGCTTATAGCAATCAGCCCCAGCATTTT TRBV18 TRBD1 TRBJ1-5 -
CASSLGDSLYEQYF TGTGCCAGCAGCTTGGGGGACAGCCTCTACGAGCAGTACTTC TRBV5-6 TRBD1 TRBJ2-7 -
CASSEKAGFDEQYF TGTGCCAGCAGTGAGAAGGCCGGGTTTGACGAGCAGTACTTC TRBV2 - TRBJ2-7 -